This TCR beta chain was documented in a study of T-cell reconstitution after alpha-beta-depleted transplantation in children. Study outcomes and limitations: It was newly produced T cells that mostly accounted for T-cell counts and diversity one year after transplant.

Turning to this clonotype: Its antigen is unidentified. Just one base apart from a much larger clone, this may be a read error.

A library of TCRbeta sequences, prepared with unique molecular identifiers, was generated. TCRdb called the PCR reads again in MiXCR, with one record for every CDR3 protein. The sample has some 220,000 distinct CDR3 sequences, approximately 11% seen once; the top ten hold under 30%. The CDR3 is 15 amino acids. Germline V gene sequence: CDR1 SGHRS, CDR2 YFSETQ. This chain links TRBV5-1 with TRBJ1-1; D might be TRBD1 (5 bases). This specimen was PBMCs, taken before TCRalphabeta/CD19-depleted stem cell transplant. This clonotype was obtained from a child less than two years old with acute myeloid leukemia, due to receive a stem cell transplant. CDR3 loop: CASSLGSGENAEAFF. The CDR3 DNA follows: TGCGCCAGCAGCTTGGGGTCGGGGGAGAACGCTGAAGCTTTCTTT.